The rows below give T cell receptor beta chains drawn from one sample of a study of T cell responses to AZD1222 COVID-19 vaccine. TCRdb's copy holds only in-frame clones and misses some; the assay was immunoSEQ multiplex PCR. The data hold roughly 170,000 clones, with 94% observed a single time. This material consisted of peripheral blood, taken 28 days after the second AZD1222 dose. Every receptor here comes from an adult who received the AZD1222 COVID-19 vaccine. The CDR3 runs from the conserved cysteine through the conserved F or W. The order of the fields is V gene, J gene, clone size, D gene, CDR3 protein, CDR3 DNA. A D gene is named only where the DNA matches it firmly. Not every row has a clone size; where given, it reads once, few, many or a size class.

v_gene: TRBV20-1
j_gene: TRBJ2-5
abundance: NA
d_gene: TRBD2
CDR3aa: CSASTSGAQNRETQYF
CDR3nt: TGCAGTGCTAGTACTAGCGGGGCCCAGAACAGAGAGACCCAGTACTTC

v_gene: TRBV4-1
j_gene: TRBJ2-7
abundance: NA
d_gene: TRBD2
CDR3aa: CASSQAPGLAYEQYF
CDR3nt: TGCGCCAGCAGCCAGGCCCCGGGACTAGCCTACGAGCAGTACTTC

v_gene: TRBV11-3
j_gene: TRBJ2-7
abundance: few
d_gene: NA
CDR3aa: CASSLLGGRGYEQYF
CDR3nt: TGTGCCAGCAGCCTCCTGGGGGGCAGGGGTTACGAGCAGTACTTC

v_gene: TRBV27
j_gene: TRBJ1-5
abundance: NA
d_gene: TRBD1
CDR3aa: CASRLLQGEWHF
CDR3nt: TGTGCCAGCAGACTCCTACAGGGGGAGTGGCATTTT

v_gene: TRBV9
j_gene: TRBJ1-1
abundance: NA
d_gene: NA
CDR3aa: CASSQQGVAEAFF
CDR3nt: TGTGCCAGCAGTCAACAGGGAGTCGCTGAAGCTTTCTTT

v_gene: TRBV5-1
j_gene: TRBJ1-1
abundance: NA
d_gene: NA
CDR3aa: CASSQEGPVNTEAFF
CDR3nt: TGCGCCAGCAGCCAGGAGGGACCGGTGAACACTGAAGCTTTCTTT

v_gene: TRBV7-2
j_gene: TRBJ2-1
abundance: NA
d_gene: NA
CDR3aa: CASSLAGLFSYNEQFF
CDR3nt: TGTGCCAGCAGCTTAGCGGGGCTTTTTTCCTACAATGAGCAGTTCTTC

v_gene: TRBV6-5
j_gene: TRBJ1-2
abundance: NA
d_gene: NA
CDR3aa: CASSPELLGQYGYTF
CDR3nt: TGTGCCAGCAGCCCAGAATTACTTGGACAGTATGGCTACACCTTC

v_gene: TRBV2
j_gene: TRBJ2-1
abundance: NA
d_gene: TRBD2
CDR3aa: CASSGTSGRRKEQFF
CDR3nt: TGTGCCAGCAGTGGGACTAGCGGGAGGAGGAAGGAGCAGTTCTTC

v_gene: TRBV7-9
j_gene: TRBJ1-4
abundance: NA
d_gene: NA
CDR3aa: CASRHPGGSEKLFF
CDR3nt: TGTGCCAGCAGACACCCCGGGGGGTCTGAAAAACTGTTTTTT

v_gene: TRBV12-5
j_gene: TRBJ2-3
abundance: NA
d_gene: NA
CDR3aa: CASGPFTQGILAYF
CDR3nt: TGTGCTAGTGGACCCTTCACACAGGGAATCCTTGCGTATTTT

v_gene: TRBV7-9
j_gene: TRBJ1-2
abundance: NA
d_gene: NA
CDR3aa: CASSLAPPQDPGYTF
CDR3nt: TGTGCCAGCAGCTTAGCTCCCCCCCAGGACCCTGGCTACACCTTC

v_gene: TRBV10-3
j_gene: TRBJ1-5
abundance: NA
d_gene: NA
CDR3aa: CAISDLEISQPQHF
CDR3nt: TGTGCCATCAGTGATTTGGAGATTTCTCAGCCCCAGCATTTT

v_gene: TRBV6-2/TRBV6-3
j_gene: TRBJ2-7
abundance: NA
d_gene: NA
CDR3aa: CASSPLMGLNYEQYF
CDR3nt: TGTGCCAGCAGCCCCCTAATGGGACTGAACTACGAGCAGTACTTC

v_gene: TRBV7-3
j_gene: TRBJ2-7
abundance: NA
d_gene: TRBD2
CDR3aa: CASSFSGGRAYEQYF
CDR3nt: TGTGCCAGCAGCTTCTCCGGCGGGAGAGCCTACGAGCAGTACTTC

v_gene: TRBV10-2
j_gene: TRBJ1-2
abundance: NA
d_gene: NA
CDR3aa: CASSDEGYGYTF
CDR3nt: TGCGCCAGCAGTGATGAAGGCTATGGCTACACCTTC

v_gene: TRBV21-1
j_gene: TRBJ2-7
abundance: NA
d_gene: NA
CDR3aa: CASSRQCLTGSYEQYF
CDR3nt: TGTGCCAGCAGCAGGCAATGTTTGACGGGGTCCTACGAGCAGTACTTC

v_gene: TRBV7-2
j_gene: TRBJ1-4
abundance: once
d_gene: NA
CDR3aa: CASRRLDSRLFF
CDR3nt: TGTGCCAGCAGAAGACTGGACAGTAGACTGTTTTTT

v_gene: TRBV6-6
j_gene: TRBJ1-3
abundance: NA
d_gene: NA
CDR3aa: CASRPGQSTIYF
CDR3nt: TGTGCCAGCAGGCCCGGACAGTCCACCATATATTTT

v_gene: TRBV7-9
j_gene: TRBJ2-7
abundance: few
d_gene: NA
CDR3aa: CASSSQSAGFGEQYF
CDR3nt: TGTGCCAGCAGCTCCCAGTCGGCTGGTTTCGGCGAGCAGTACTTC

v_gene: TRBV27
j_gene: TRBJ1-5
abundance: NA
d_gene: NA
CDR3aa: CASRAPGSRQPQHF
CDR3nt: TGTGCCAGCAGAGCACCCGGCTCGCGTCAGCCCCAGCATTTT

v_gene: TRBV6-4
j_gene: TRBJ1-1
abundance: NA
d_gene: NA
CDR3aa: CARGMRQCFRGSEHDGEAFF
CDR3nt: TGTGCCAGGGGTATGAGGCAGTGTTTTCGGGGGAGTGAGCATGACGGTGAAGCTTTCTTT

v_gene: TRBV3-1/TRBV3-2
j_gene: TRBJ1-2
abundance: once
d_gene: TRBD1
CDR3aa: CASSRTGGSGYTF
CDR3nt: TGTGCCAGCAGCCGGACAGGGGGCTCTGGCTACACCTTC

v_gene: TRBV9
j_gene: TRBJ2-7
abundance: NA
d_gene: TRBD2
CDR3aa: CASSPQIGLAYEQYF
CDR3nt: TGTGCCAGCAGCCCCCAAATAGGACTAGCCTACGAGCAGTACTTC

v_gene: TRBV9
j_gene: TRBJ1-1
abundance: NA
d_gene: NA
CDR3aa: CASSISPRANTEAFF
CDR3nt: TGTGCCAGCAGCATCTCACCCCGGGCGAACACTGAAGCTTTCTTT

v_gene: TRBV9
j_gene: TRBJ2-1
abundance: NA
d_gene: NA
CDR3aa: CASSVSGEQFF
CDR3nt: TGTGCCAGCAGCGTATCTGGTGAGCAGTTCTTC

v_gene: TRBV10-3
j_gene: TRBJ1-3
abundance: NA
d_gene: NA
CDR3aa: CAIRDSSGNTIYF
CDR3nt: TGTGCCATCAGAGACAGCTCTGGAAACACCATATATTTT

v_gene: TRBV6-5
j_gene: TRBJ2-2
abundance: NA
d_gene: NA
CDR3aa: CASSYVAGGGTGELFF
CDR3nt: TGTGCCAGCAGTTACGTGGCTGGAGGGGGGACCGGGGAGCTGTTTTTT

v_gene: TRBV7-2
j_gene: TRBJ1-2
abundance: NA
d_gene: NA
CDR3aa: CASSSPAGTNYGYTF
CDR3nt: TGTGCCAGCAGCTCCCCCGCGGGGACTAACTATGGCTACACCTTC

v_gene: TRBV27
j_gene: TRBJ1-1
abundance: NA
d_gene: TRBD1
CDR3aa: CATSKGDSEAFF
CDR3nt: TGTGCCACCTCAAAAGGGGACAGTGAAGCTTTCTTT

v_gene: TRBV7-2
j_gene: TRBJ1-1
abundance: NA
d_gene: NA
CDR3aa: CASRQTHRNTEAFF
CDR3nt: TGTGCCAGCAGACAAACGCACAGGAACACTGAAGCTTTCTTT

v_gene: TRBV13
j_gene: TRBJ1-2
abundance: NA
d_gene: NA
CDR3aa: CASSLDRDEGYTF
CDR3nt: TGTGCCAGCAGCTTAGACAGGGACGAGGGCTACACCTTC

v_gene: TRBV19
j_gene: TRBJ1-6
abundance: NA
d_gene: TRBD1
CDR3aa: CASSTRDRTHLHF
CDR3nt: TGTGCCAGTAGTACACGGGACAGAACACACCTCCACTTT

v_gene: TRBV7-9
j_gene: TRBJ1-2
abundance: NA
d_gene: NA
CDR3aa: CASSLGSYGYTF
CDR3nt: TGTGCCAGCAGCCTGGGAAGTTATGGCTACACCTTC

v_gene: TRBV6-5
j_gene: TRBJ1-5
abundance: NA
d_gene: NA
CDR3aa: CASSYDKNQPQHF
CDR3nt: TGTGCCAGCAGTTACGACAAGAATCAGCCCCAGCATTTT

v_gene: TRBV28
j_gene: TRBJ1-5
abundance: NA
d_gene: TRBD1
CDR3aa: CASSLSGAQGDNQPQHF
CDR3nt: TGTGCCAGCAGTTTAAGTGGTGCACAGGGGGACAATCAGCCCCAGCATTTT

v_gene: TRBV12-3/TRBV12-4
j_gene: TRBJ2-5
abundance: NA
d_gene: TRBD2
CDR3aa: CASGLAGGETQYF
CDR3nt: TGTGCCAGTGGACTAGCGGGGGGAGAGACCCAGTACTTC

v_gene: TRBV2
j_gene: TRBJ1-1
abundance: NA
d_gene: NA
CDR3aa: CASTKQQGGGTEAFF
CDR3nt: TGTGCCAGCACCAAACAACAGGGAGGAGGAACTGAAGCTTTCTTT

v_gene: TRBV6-1
j_gene: TRBJ1-5
abundance: NA
d_gene: NA
CDR3aa: CASSDQGFNQPQHF
CDR3nt: TGTGCCAGCAGTGATCAGGGCTTCAATCAGCCCCAGCATTTT

v_gene: TRBV6-5
j_gene: TRBJ1-2
abundance: NA
d_gene: NA
CDR3aa: CASSYGGADTYGYTF
CDR3nt: TGTGCCAGCAGTTACGGGGGGGCGGATACCTATGGCTACACCTTC

v_gene: TRBV28
j_gene: TRBJ1-5
abundance: NA
d_gene: NA
CDR3aa: CASSLIRRQPQHF
CDR3nt: TGTGCCAGCAGTTTAATTCGGAGACAGCCCCAGCATTTT

v_gene: TRBV6-5
j_gene: TRBJ2-3
abundance: NA
d_gene: NA
CDR3aa: CASSWGSLGGTDTQYF
CDR3nt: TGTGCCAGCAGTTGGGGGTCTTTGGGTGGCACAGATACGCAGTATTTT

v_gene: TRBV4-2
j_gene: TRBJ2-1
abundance: NA
d_gene: NA
CDR3aa: CASSQDYVVVDEQFF
CDR3nt: TGTGCCAGCAGCCAAGATTACGTAGTTGTTGATGAGCAGTTCTTC

v_gene: TRBV5-6
j_gene: TRBJ1-2
abundance: few
d_gene: NA
CDR3aa: CASSLVGVGYGYTF
CDR3nt: TGTGCCAGCAGCTTGGTAGGGGTCGGCTATGGCTACACCTTC

v_gene: TRBV21-1
j_gene: TRBJ1-1
abundance: NA
d_gene: NA
CDR3aa: CASSNGLGGTEAFF
CDR3nt: TGTGCCAGCAGCAACGGGCTGGGAGGCACTGAAGCTTTCTTT

v_gene: TRBV4-1
j_gene: TRBJ1-2
abundance: NA
d_gene: NA
CDR3aa: CASTQGPQLYGYTF
CDR3nt: TGCGCCAGCACCCAGGGTCCGCAGCTCTATGGCTACACCTTC

v_gene: TRBV7-9
j_gene: TRBJ1-4
abundance: NA
d_gene: NA
CDR3aa: CASSSSTGNEKLFF
CDR3nt: TGTGCCAGCAGCTCTTCAACAGGGAATGAAAAACTGTTTTTT

v_gene: TRBV2
j_gene: TRBJ1-5
abundance: NA
d_gene: NA
CDR3aa: CASSQARRGGQPQHF
CDR3nt: TGTGCCAGCAGTCAAGCCCGCAGGGGCGGTCAGCCCCAGCATTTT

v_gene: TRBV27
j_gene: TRBJ1-2
abundance: NA
d_gene: NA
CDR3aa: CASSFGPNYGYTF
CDR3nt: TGTGCCAGCAGTTTCGGACCGAACTATGGCTACACCTTC

v_gene: TRBV28
j_gene: TRBJ2-3
abundance: NA
d_gene: TRBD1
CDR3aa: CASSRSGQATDTQYF
CDR3nt: TGTGCCAGCAGTCGTTCGGGACAGGCCACAGATACGCAGTATTTT

v_gene: TRBV5-4
j_gene: TRBJ1-1
abundance: NA
d_gene: NA
CDR3aa: CASRQEFLNTEAFF
CDR3nt: TGTGCCAGCAGACAAGAATTCTTGAACACTGAAGCTTTCTTT

v_gene: TRBV18
j_gene: TRBJ1-1
abundance: NA
d_gene: NA
CDR3aa: CASSLPGREAFF
CDR3nt: TGTGCCAGCTCCCTACCAGGGAGAGAAGCTTTCTTT

v_gene: TRBV7-3
j_gene: TRBJ2-2
abundance: NA
d_gene: TRBD2
CDR3aa: CASSPRASGGQNTGELFF
CDR3nt: TGTGCCAGCAGCCCTCGGGCTAGCGGGGGCCAGAACACCGGGGAGCTGTTTTTT

v_gene: TRBV19
j_gene: TRBJ1-6
abundance: NA
d_gene: NA
CDR3aa: CAISRDLNSPLHF
CDR3nt: TGTGCCATTAGCCGGGACCTAAATTCACCCCTCCACTTT